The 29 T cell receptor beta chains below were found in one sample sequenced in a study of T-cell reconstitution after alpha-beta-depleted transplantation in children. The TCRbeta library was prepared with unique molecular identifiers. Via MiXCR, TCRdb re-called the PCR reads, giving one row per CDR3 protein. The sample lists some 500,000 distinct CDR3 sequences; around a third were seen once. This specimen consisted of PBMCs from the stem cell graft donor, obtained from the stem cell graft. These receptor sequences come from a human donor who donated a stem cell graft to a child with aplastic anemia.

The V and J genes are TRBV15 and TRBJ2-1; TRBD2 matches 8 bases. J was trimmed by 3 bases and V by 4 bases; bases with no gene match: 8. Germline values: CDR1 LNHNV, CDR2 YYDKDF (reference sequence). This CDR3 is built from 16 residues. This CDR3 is CATSTSSGGVYNEQFF. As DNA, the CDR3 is TGTGCCACCAGCACCTCAAGCGGGGGAGTCTACAATGAGCAGTTCTTC. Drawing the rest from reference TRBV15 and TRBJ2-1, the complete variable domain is DAMVIQNPRYQVTQFGKPVTLSCSQTLNHNVMYWYQQKSSQAPKLLFHYYDKDFNNEADTPDNFQSRRPNTSFCFLDIRSPGLGDTAMYLCATSTSSGGVYNEQFFGPGTRLTVL.

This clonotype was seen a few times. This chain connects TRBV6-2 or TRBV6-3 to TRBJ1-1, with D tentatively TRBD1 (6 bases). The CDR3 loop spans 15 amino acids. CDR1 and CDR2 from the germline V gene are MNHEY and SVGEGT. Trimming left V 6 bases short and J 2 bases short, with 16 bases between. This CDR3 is CASRDWGRFNTEAFF. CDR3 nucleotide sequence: TGTGCCAGCAGGGACTGGGGGCGCTTTAACACTGAAGCTTTCTTT.

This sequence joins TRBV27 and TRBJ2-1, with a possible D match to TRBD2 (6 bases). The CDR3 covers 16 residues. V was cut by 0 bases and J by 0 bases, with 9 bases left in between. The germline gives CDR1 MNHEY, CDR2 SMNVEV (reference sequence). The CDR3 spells CASSLSHGSSYNEQFF. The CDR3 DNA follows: TGTGCCAGCAGTTTATCGCACGGGAGCTCCTACAATGAGCAGTTCTTC.

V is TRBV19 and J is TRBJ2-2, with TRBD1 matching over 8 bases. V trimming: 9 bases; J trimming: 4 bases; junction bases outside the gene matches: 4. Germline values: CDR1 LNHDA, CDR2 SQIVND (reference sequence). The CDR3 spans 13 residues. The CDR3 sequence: CASGTGFTGELFF. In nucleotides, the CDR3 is TGTGCCAGCGGGACAGGATTCACCGGGGAGCTGTTTTTT.

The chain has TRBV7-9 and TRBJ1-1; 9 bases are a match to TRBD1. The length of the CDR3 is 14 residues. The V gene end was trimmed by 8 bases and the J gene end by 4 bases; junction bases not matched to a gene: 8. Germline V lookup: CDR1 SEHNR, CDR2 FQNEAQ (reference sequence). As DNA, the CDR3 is TGTGCCAGCCAAATGACAGGGGGAGTCACTGAAGCTTTCTTT. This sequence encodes CASQMTGGVTEAFF.

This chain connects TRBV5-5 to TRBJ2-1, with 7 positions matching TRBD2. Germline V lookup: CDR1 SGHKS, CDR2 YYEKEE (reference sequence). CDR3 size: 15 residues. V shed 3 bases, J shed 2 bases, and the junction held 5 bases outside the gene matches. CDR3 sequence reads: CASSWGGVAYNEQFF. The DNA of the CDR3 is TGTGCCAGCAGCTGGGGGGGAGTCGCCTACAATGAGCAGTTCTTC.

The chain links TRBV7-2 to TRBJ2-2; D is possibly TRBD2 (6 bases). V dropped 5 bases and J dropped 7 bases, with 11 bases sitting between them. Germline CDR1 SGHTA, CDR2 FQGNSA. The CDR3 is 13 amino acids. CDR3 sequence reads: CASSEKEGGELFF. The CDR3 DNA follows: TGTGCCAGCAGCGAGAAGGAGGGCGGGGAGCTGTTTTTT.

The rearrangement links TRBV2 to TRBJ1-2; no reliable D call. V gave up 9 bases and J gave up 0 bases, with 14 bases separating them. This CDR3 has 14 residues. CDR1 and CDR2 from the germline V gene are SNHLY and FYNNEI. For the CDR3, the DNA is TGTGCCAGTCGCCGGGAACAGTCTAACTATGGCTACACCTTC. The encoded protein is CASRREQSNYGYTF.

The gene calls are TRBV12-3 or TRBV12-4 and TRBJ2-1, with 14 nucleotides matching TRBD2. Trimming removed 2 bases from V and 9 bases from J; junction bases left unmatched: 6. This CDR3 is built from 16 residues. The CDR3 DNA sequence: TGTGCCAGCAGTTTAACCCTAGGACTAGCGGGAGGTGAGCAGTTCTTC. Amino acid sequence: CASSLTLGLAGGEQFF.

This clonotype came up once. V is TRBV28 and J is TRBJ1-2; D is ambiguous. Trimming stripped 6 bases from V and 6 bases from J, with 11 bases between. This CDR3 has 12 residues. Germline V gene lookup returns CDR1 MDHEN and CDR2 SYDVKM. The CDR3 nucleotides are TGTGCCAGCAGATGGAGGTTGCATGGCTACACCTTC. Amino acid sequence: CASRWRLHGYTF.

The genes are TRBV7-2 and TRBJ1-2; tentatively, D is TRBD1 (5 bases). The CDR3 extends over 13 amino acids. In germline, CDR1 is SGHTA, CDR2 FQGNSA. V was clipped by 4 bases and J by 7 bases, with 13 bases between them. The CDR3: CASSSGLPLGYTF. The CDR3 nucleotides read TGTGCCAGCAGCTCGGGACTCCCACTTGGCTACACCTTC.

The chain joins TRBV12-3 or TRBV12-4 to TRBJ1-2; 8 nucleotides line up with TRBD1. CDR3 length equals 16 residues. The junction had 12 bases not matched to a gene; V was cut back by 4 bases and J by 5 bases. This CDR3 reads CASSYKPPRQGYGYTF. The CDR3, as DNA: TGTGCCAGCAGTTACAAGCCACCGAGACAGGGGTATGGCTACACCTTC.

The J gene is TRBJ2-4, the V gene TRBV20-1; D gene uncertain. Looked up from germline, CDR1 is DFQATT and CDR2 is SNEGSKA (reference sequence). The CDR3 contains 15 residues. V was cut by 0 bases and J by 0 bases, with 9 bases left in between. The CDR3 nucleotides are TGCAGTGCTAGAGAGAGTGGGCTAGCCAAAAACATTCAGTACTTC. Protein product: CSARESGLAKNIQYF.

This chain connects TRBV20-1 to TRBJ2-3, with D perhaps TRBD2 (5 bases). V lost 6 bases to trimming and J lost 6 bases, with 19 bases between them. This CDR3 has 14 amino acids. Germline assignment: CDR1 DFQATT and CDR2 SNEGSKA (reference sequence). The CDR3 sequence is CSARRGSMTDTQYF. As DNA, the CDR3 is TGCAGTGCCAGACGAGGGAGTATGACCGATACGCAGTATTTT.

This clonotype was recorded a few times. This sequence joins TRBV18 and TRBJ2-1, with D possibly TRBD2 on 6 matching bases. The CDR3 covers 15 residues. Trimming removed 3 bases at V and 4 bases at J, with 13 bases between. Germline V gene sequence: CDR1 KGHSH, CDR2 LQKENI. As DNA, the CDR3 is TGTGCCAGCTCACCTTTCTCACGGGAGTACAATGAGCAGTTCTTC. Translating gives CASSPFSREYNEQFF. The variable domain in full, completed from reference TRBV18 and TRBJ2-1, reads NAGVMQNPRHLVRRRGQEARLRCSPMKGHSHVYWYRQLPEEGLKFMVYLQKENIIDESGMPKERFSAEFPKEGPSILRIQQVVRGDSAAYFCASSPFSREYNEQFFGPGTRLTVL.

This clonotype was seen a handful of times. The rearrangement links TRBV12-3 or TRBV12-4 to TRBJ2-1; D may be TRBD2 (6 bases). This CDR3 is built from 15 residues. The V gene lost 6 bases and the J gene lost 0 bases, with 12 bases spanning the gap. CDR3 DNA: TGTGCCAGCAGAGAAGACGGGAGCTCCTACAATGAGCAGTTCTTC. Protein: CASREDGSSYNEQFF.

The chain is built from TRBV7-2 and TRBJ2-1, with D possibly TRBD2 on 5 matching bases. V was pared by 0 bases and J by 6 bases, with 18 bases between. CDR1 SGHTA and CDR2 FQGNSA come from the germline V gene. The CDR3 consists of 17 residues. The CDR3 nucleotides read TGTGCCAGCAGCTTAGCGGAAGCGGCGGGCCGGGGCAATGAGCAGTTCTTC. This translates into CASSLAEAAGRGNEQFF.

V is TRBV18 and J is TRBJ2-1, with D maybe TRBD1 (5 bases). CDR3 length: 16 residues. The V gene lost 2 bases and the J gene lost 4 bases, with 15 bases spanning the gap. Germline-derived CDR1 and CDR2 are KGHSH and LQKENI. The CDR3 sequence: CASSPMPLTAYNEQFF. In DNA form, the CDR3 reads TGTGCCAGCTCACCAATGCCCCTGACAGCTTACAATGAGCAGTTCTTC.

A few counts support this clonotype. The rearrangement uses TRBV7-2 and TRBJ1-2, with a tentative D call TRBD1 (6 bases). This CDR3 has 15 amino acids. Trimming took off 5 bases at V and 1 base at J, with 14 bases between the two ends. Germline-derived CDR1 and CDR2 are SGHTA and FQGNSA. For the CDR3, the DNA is TGTGCCAGCAGCCCCGGACAGATGGGTAACTATGGCTACACCTTC. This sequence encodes CASSPGQMGNYGYTF.

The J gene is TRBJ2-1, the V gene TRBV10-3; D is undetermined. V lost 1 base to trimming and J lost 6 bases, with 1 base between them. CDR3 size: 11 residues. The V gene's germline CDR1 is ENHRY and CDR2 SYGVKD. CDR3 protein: CAISEFNEQFF. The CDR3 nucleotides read TGTGCCATCAGTGAGTTCAATGAGCAGTTCTTC.

CDR3 loop: CSGGGRMNTEAFF. CDR3 DNA sequence: TGCAGCGGGGGTGGAAGAATGAACACTGAAGCTTTCTTT. The chain links TRBV29-1 to TRBJ1-1; D call uncertain. V was trimmed by 7 bases and J by 0 bases, leaving 12 bases between them. The CDR3 length is 13 residues. CDR1 and CDR2 from the germline V gene are SQVTM and ANQGSEA.

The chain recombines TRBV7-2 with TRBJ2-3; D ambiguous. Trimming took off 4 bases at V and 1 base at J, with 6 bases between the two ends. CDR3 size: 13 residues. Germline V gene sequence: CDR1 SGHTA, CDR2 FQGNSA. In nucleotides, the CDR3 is TGTGCCAGCAGCTACCTAGGCACAGATACGCAGTATTTT. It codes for CASSYLGTDTQYF.

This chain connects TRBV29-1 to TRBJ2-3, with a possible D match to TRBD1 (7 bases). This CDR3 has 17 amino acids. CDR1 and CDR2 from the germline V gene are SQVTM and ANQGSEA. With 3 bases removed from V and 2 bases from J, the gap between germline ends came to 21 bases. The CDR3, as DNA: TGCAGCGTTGATAACCCGGGGCAGGGGGGAAACACAGATACGCAGTATTTT. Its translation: CSVDNPGQGGNTDTQYF.

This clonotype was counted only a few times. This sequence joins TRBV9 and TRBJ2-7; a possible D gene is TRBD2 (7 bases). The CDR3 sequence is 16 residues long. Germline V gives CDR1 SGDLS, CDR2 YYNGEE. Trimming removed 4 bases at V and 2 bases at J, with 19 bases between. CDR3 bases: TGTGCCAGCAGCCCCAGTCGGGGGGCGGAAGCCTACGAGCAGTACTTC. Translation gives CASSPSRGAEAYEQYF.

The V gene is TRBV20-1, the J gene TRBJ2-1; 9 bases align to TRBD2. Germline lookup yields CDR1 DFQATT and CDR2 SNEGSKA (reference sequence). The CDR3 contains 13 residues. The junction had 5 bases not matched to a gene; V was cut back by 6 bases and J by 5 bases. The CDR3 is CSARRGRDNEQFF. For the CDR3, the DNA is TGCAGTGCCAGGCGCGGGAGGGACAATGAGCAGTTCTTC.

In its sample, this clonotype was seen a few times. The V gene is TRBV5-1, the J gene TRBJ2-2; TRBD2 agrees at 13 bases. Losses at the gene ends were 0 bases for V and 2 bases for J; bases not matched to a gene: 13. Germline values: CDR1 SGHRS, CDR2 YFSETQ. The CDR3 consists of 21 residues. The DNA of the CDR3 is TGCGCCAGCAGCTTGGAGGGACTAGCGGGAAACCCCGGGGTTAACACCGGGGAGCTGTTTTTT. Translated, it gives CASSLEGLAGNPGVNTGELFF.

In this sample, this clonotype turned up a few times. CDR3 sequence reads: CASSLVGRLAGRDTQYF. The CDR3 DNA reads as TGTGCCAGCAGCTTAGTGGGGCGGCTAGCGGGACGGGATACGCAGTATTTT. This chain links TRBV11-2 with TRBJ2-3; 9 nucleotides agree with TRBD2. This CDR3 spans 17 amino acids. Germline V gene lookup returns CDR1 SGHAT and CDR2 FQNNGV. V was pared by 1 base and J by 6 bases, with 11 bases of the junction left unmatched. The full variable domain, its missing parts supplied by reference TRBV11-2 and TRBJ2-3, is EAGVAQSPRYKIIEKRQSVAFWCNPISGHATLYWYQQILGQGPKLLIQFQNNGVVDDSQLPKDRFSAERLKGVDSTLKIQPAKLEDSAVYLCASSLVGRLAGRDTQYFGPGTRLTVL.

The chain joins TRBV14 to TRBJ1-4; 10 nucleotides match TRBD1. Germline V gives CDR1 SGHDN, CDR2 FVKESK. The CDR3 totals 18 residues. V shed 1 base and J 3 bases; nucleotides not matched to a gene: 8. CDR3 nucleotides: TGTGCCAGCAGCCAAGGATCGACAGGGGGCCGGTCTAATGAAAAACTGTTTTTT. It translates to CASSQGSTGGRSNEKLFF.

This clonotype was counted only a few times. The CDR3 DNA follows: TGTGCCAGCAGTTCCGGGACACCCTTGGAGGGGGCCAACGTCCTGACTTTC. Translated, it gives CASSSGTPLEGANVLTF. The chain carries TRBV27 and TRBJ2-6; D might be TRBD1 (6 bases). Germline V gene lookup returns CDR1 MNHEY and CDR2 SMNVEV (reference sequence). Trimming removed 4 bases at V and 4 bases at J, with 17 bases between. CDR3 length equals 17 residues.